The 10 T cell receptor beta chains below all came from one sample that was sequenced in a study of blood T cell repertoires in COVID-19 (dated by TCRdb to between 2020 and 2021). The library came from the immunoSEQ multiplex PCR assay. TCRdb's version of the immuneACCESS table is confined to in-frame rearrangements and falls short of the full clone set. An unresolved V gene accounts for under half of the shortfall where checked; the remainder is of unknown origin. Here the sample has about 230,000 clones; roughly 83% occur a single time. The top ten clonotypes cover roughly 30% of the sample. The sample comprised peripheral blood. These receptors all stem from a man aged 35 to 55 with acute or convalescent COVID-19.

The chain carries TRBV7-9 and TRBJ2-7; 9 nucleotides match TRBD2. V trimming: 3 bases; J trimming: 5 bases; junction bases outside the gene matches: 11. Germline V lookup: CDR1 SEHNR, CDR2 FQNEAQ (reference sequence). The CDR3 length is 16 residues. The CDR3 DNA follows: TGTGCCAGCAGCTTCGGTACGGCGGGAGGGCTCGACGAGCAGTACTTC. Translating it yields CASSFGTAGGLDEQYF.

This chain connects TRBV19 to TRBJ1-2, with D uncertain. CDR1 and CDR2 from the germline V gene are LNHDA and SQIVND (reference sequence). CDR3 size: 13 residues. The V end was cut by 2 bases, the J end by 4 bases, with 8 bases between. The CDR3 region is CASSITTSYGYTF. The CDR3 region has the DNA TGTGCCAGTAGTATAACCACGAGCTATGGCTACACCTTC.

This chain's CDR3 is CASSYRGTKSSYNEQFF. DNA of the CDR3: TGTGCCAGCAGTTACCGCGGGACGAAGAGCTCCTACAATGAGCAGTTCTTC. V is TRBV6-2 or TRBV6-3 and J is TRBJ2-1; D may be TRBD2 (6 bases). V lost 2 bases and J lost 0, with 14 bases in between. Per germline, CDR1 MNHEY and CDR2 SVGEGT. The CDR3 has 17 amino acids.

This sequence joins TRBV3-1 (or the pseudogene TRBV3-2) and TRBJ1-4; TRBD1 agrees at 7 bases. The germline CDR1 and CDR2 sequences are LGHDT and YNNKEL (reference sequence). This CDR3 comprises 15 residues. V lost 3 bases and J lost 7; bases outside the gene matches: 8. CDR3 coding DNA: TGTGCCAGCAGCCACTGGGACAGAGCAAGTGAAAAACTGTTTTTT. It specifies CASSHWDRASEKLFF.

The chain recombines TRBV3-1 (or the pseudogene TRBV3-2) with TRBJ2-5, with D possibly matching TRBD2 (6 bases). Trimming shortened V by 0 bases and J by 9 bases, and 14 bases separated the two germline ends. The CDR3 is made up of 14 amino acids. Looked up from germline, CDR1 is LGHDT and CDR2 is YNNKEL (reference sequence). CDR3 in amino acids: CASSQDTLGGAQYF. The CDR3 nucleotides are TGTGCCAGCAGCCAAGATACTCTAGGAGGGGCCCAGTACTTC.

This chain uses TRBV19 with TRBJ1-2; D is unclear. V was pared by 3 bases and J by 0 bases, with 8 bases between. Germline-derived CDR1 and CDR2 are LNHDA and SQIVND (reference sequence). The CDR3 spans 14 residues. CDR3 sequence: CASSISLSNYGYTF. The CDR3 coding sequence is TGTGCCAGTAGTATCTCTTTGTCTAACTATGGCTACACCTTC.

This chain joins TRBV18 and TRBJ2-2, with D unresolved. This CDR3 is built from 13 residues. Germline loops: CDR1 KGHSH, CDR2 LQKENI. Deletions cut 6 bases from V and 1 base from J, with 6 bases between. The CDR3 region has the DNA TGTGCCAGCTCCCGACAGAACACCGGGGAGCTGTTTTTT. Translated: CASSRQNTGELFF.

V is TRBV7-2 and J is TRBJ1-6, with D possibly matching TRBD1 (6 bases). Trimming shortened V by 4 bases and J by 7 bases, and 17 bases separated the two germline ends. The V gene's germline CDR1 is SGHTA and CDR2 FQGNSA. The CDR3 sequence is 16 residues long. This CDR3 reads CASSSQPSGVNSPLHF. CDR3 sequence (DNA): TGTGCCAGCAGCTCCCAACCCTCAGGGGTAAATTCACCCCTCCACTTT.

This rearrangement joins TRBV19 to TRBJ2-7; 13 bases are a match to TRBD2. CDR3 length: 15 residues. Germline values: CDR1 LNHDA, CDR2 SQIVND (reference sequence). J lost 5 bases, V lost 1 base, and 2 bases had no gene match. The CDR3 sequence: CASSIGTSGRNEQYF. For the CDR3, the DNA is TGTGCCAGTAGTATAGGGACTAGCGGGAGAAACGAGCAGTACTTC.

A few counts support this clone. The V and J genes are TRBV28 and TRBJ2-7, with 10 bases identical to TRBD1. This CDR3 region has 16 residues. The J segment lost 3 bases and the V segment lost 5 bases, leaving 10 bases of the junction unmatched. Germline V gene lookup returns CDR1 MDHEN and CDR2 SYDVKM. As DNA, the CDR3 is TGTGCCAGCAGTCTCATCGGGGGACAGGGGCTCTACGAGCAGTACTTC. It translates to CASSLIGGQGLYEQYF. The full variable domain, in which reference TRBV28 and TRBJ2-7 provide the parts outside the CDR3, is DVKVTQSSRYLVKRTGEKVFLECVQDMDHENMFWYRQDPGLGLRLIYFSYDVKMKEKGDIPEGYSVSREKKERFSLILESASTNQTSMYLCASSLIGGQGLYEQYFGPGTRLTVT.